These 14 T cell receptor beta chains were sequenced from one sample in a study of shared clonotypes between healthy human individuals. This table comes from immunoSEQ multiplex PCR, and its TCRdb copy is limited to in-frame clones, with some not included. The table has over 2 million clones, about 95% seen once. The naive CD8 population came from CD45RO-negative cells selected for CCR7, without terminally differentiated effector memory CD45RA+ cells. The sequencing input was naive CD8+ T cells sorted from blood. The receptor set was obtained from a man between 18 and 35 years old in good health.

V and J are TRBV28 and TRBJ1-1; D may be TRBD1 (5 bases). Germline V lookup: CDR1 MDHEN, CDR2 SYDVKM. Trimming pared 10 bases from V and 1 base from J, leaving 10 bases between. The CDR3 covers 12 residues. CDR3 residues: CATRDGNTEAFF. CDR3 DNA sequence: TGTGCCACCAGGGACGGGAACACTGAAGCTTTCTTT. Variable domain in full (rest from reference TRBV28 and TRBJ1-1): DVKVTQSSRYLVKRTGEKVFLECVQDMDHENMFWYRQDPGLGLRLIYFSYDVKMKEKGDIPEGYSVSREKKERFSLILESASTNQTSMYLCATRDGNTEAFFGQGTRLTVV.

Turning to this clone: This clone may be a read error of a much larger clone one base away. The rearrangement uses TRBV30 and TRBJ1-1; D is undetermined. The CDR3 has 12 residues. Trimming left V 2 bases short and J 1 base short, with 5 bases between. Germline CDR1 and CDR2: GTSNPN and SVGIG (reference sequence). CDR3 in amino acids: CAWSWENTEAFF. CDR3 bases: TGTGCCTGGAGTTGGGAGAACACTGAAGCTTTCTTT.

Remarks on this clone: The junction shows a germline mismatch at one end, possibly a read error. The rearrangement joins TRBV7-2 to TRBJ2-5; D is unclear. CDR1 is SGHTA, CDR2 FQGNSA, per germline. The CDR3 covers 16 residues. The CDR3 region is CASSLGARRGQETQYF. The CDR3 DNA reads as TGTGCCAGCAGCTTAGGTGCCCGAAGAGGCCAAGAGACCCAATACTTC.

V usage is TRBV7-9 and J usage is TRBJ1-2; no definite D call. V lost 5 bases, J lost 5 bases, and 9 bases lay in between. This CDR3 has 12 amino acids. Germline CDR1 SEHNR, CDR2 FQNEAQ (reference sequence). The CDR3 DNA follows: TGTGCCAGCAGCGTGGGCTTATATGGCTACACCTTC. Its translation is CASSVGLYGYTF.

The J gene is TRBJ1-2, the V gene TRBV13; no firm D call. CDR1 PRHDT and CDR2 FYEKMQ come from the germline V gene (reference sequence). The CDR3 has 16 amino acids. V dropped 2 bases and J dropped 2 bases, with 15 bases sitting between them. CDR3 in DNA: TGTGCCAGCAGCTTACGTCAGATGTATGAGAACTATGGCTACACCTTC. This translates into CASSLRQMYENYGYTF.

This chain joins TRBV30 and TRBJ1-3, with D uncertain. CDR3 length: 16 amino acids. Germline CDR1 GTSNPN, CDR2 SVGIG (reference sequence). V lost 0 bases to trimming and J lost 4 bases, with 16 bases between them. The CDR3 bases are TGTGCCTGGAGTGTTATCGTGGGGAGGATGGGAAACACCATATATTTT. This codes for CAWSVIVGRMGNTIYF.

This sequence joins TRBV5-1 and TRBJ2-7, with a tentative D call TRBD1 (8 bases). This CDR3 has 16 amino acids. Per the germline V gene, CDR1 is SGHRS and CDR2 is YFSETQ. V shed 4 bases and J shed 6 bases, with 23 bases lying between them. CDR3 amino acids: CASSERDRYPIGEQYF. DNA of the CDR3: TGCGCCAGCAGCGAGCGGGACAGGTACCCGATTGGCGAGCAGTACTTC.

The rearrangement uses TRBV7-8 and TRBJ2-5; 11 nucleotides line up with TRBD2. The CDR3 spans 16 residues. V lost 5 bases and J lost 1; bases outside the gene matches: 6. Germline V lookup: CDR1 SGHVS, CDR2 FQNEAQ. CDR3 residues: CASSPRLAGIQETQYF. The CDR3 bases are TGTGCCAGCAGCCCCCGACTAGCGGGAATCCAAGAGACCCAGTACTTC.

As to this clone: This sample includes further DNA sequences coding for the same CDR3. The chain employs TRBV7-2 and TRBJ2-7; D ambiguous. CDR3 length: 13 residues. The germline V gene encodes CDR1 SGHTA and CDR2 FQGNSA. V was trimmed by 0 bases and J by 3 bases, leaving 6 bases between them. This CDR3 reads CASSLALDYEQYF. The CDR3 region has the DNA TGTGCCAGCAGCTTAGCGCTGGACTACGAGCAGTACTTC.

CDR3 sequence: CATRQGKYEQYF. The CDR3 nucleotides read TGTGCCACCAGACAGGGAAAGTACGAGCAGTACTTC. The V and J genes are TRBV6-5 and TRBJ2-7; 7 bases align to TRBD1. V lost 10 bases, J lost 4 bases, and 7 bases stayed unmatched. The CDR3 totals 12 residues. The germline V gene has CDR1 MNHEY and CDR2 SVGAGI.

This chain connects TRBV7-9 to TRBJ2-7, with TRBD2 matching over 10 bases. V was clipped by 4 bases and J by 4 bases; unmatched bases: 7. Germline CDR1 is SEHNR and CDR2 is FQNEAQ (reference sequence). This CDR3 contains 15 residues. CDR3 coding DNA: TGTGCCAGCAGCTCCCCACTAGCGGGAAGGTACGAGCAGTACTTC. It encodes CASSSPLAGRYEQYF.

This rearrangement joins TRBV6-6 to TRBJ2-2; 7 nucleotides agree with TRBD1. The germline V gene encodes CDR1 MNHNY and CDR2 SVGAGI (reference sequence). CDR3 size: 16 residues. The V segment lost 6 bases and the J segment 7 bases; nucleotides outside the gene matches: 14. The CDR3 reads CASSPWGTDFYGELFF. The CDR3 DNA reads as TGTGCCAGCAGCCCCTGGGGGACAGACTTCTACGGGGAGCTGTTTTTT.

About this clone itself: The sample holds other DNA sequences that translate to the same CDR3. The V call is TRBV4-3, the J call TRBJ1-2; no clear D gene. V was pared by 1 base and J by 7 bases, with 4 bases between. This CDR3 is 11 amino acids long. The germline CDR1 and CDR2 sequences are LGHNA and YSLEER. In DNA form, the CDR3 reads TGCGCCAGCAGCCAAGGAGGTGGCTACACCTTC. This sequence encodes CASSQGGGYTF.

Remarks on this clone: Other DNA sequences in this specimen translate into the identical CDR3. This chain connects TRBV6-5 to TRBJ2-7; 7 bases are a match to TRBD2. The germline gives CDR1 MNHEY, CDR2 SVGAGI. This CDR3 has 14 residues. J lost 3 bases, V lost 0 bases, and 2 bases had no gene match. The CDR3 sequence: CASSYSGGDYEQYF. For the CDR3, the DNA is TGTGCCAGCAGTTACTCGGGGGGGGACTACGAGCAGTACTTC.